The rows below give T cell receptor beta chains drawn from one sample of a study of cytomegalovirus exposure and HLA in healthy donors. Libraries were prepared by immunoSEQ multiplex PCR; TCRdb keeps only in-frame clonotypes and omits some of them. Its table records 90,000 to 120,000 clones. Sequenced sample: PBMCs. The receptor source for this set is a man aged 50 or older in good health and CMV-seronegative. Both conserved end residues are part of each CDR3. D genes are given only for firm matches.

>TRBD1|TRBJ2-3|TRBV12-5
CASGRGTAYTDTQYF
TGTGCTAGTGGACGAGGGACAGCATACACAGATACGCAGTATTTT
>.|TRBJ2-2|TRBV5-1
CASGQTANTGELFF
TGCGCCAGTGGACAGACAGCGAACACCGGGGAGCTGTTTTTT
>TRBD2|TRBJ2-1|TRBV6-5
CASSIREDSYNEQFF
TGTGCCAGCAGTATCCGGGAGGACTCCTACAATGAGCAGTTCTTC
>.|TRBJ1-2|TRBV19
CASSPGENYGYTF
TGTGCCAGTAGTCCAGGGGAGAACTATGGCTACACCTTC
>.|TRBJ2-7|TRBV14
CASSHVPRNRPYEQYF
TGTGCCAGCAGCCATGTCCCGAGGAATAGGCCCTACGAGCAGTACTTC
>TRBD2|TRBJ2-1|TRBV4-3
CASSQDRVRLWTSGDNEQFF
TGCGCCAGCAGCCAAGATAGAGTTCGACTTTGGACTAGCGGGGACAATGAGCAGTTCTTC
>.|TRBJ1-4|TRBV21-1
CASSKERQGAQINEKLFF
TGTGCCAGCAGCAAGGAACGACAGGGGGCACAAATTAATGAAAAACTGTTTTTT
>.|TRBJ1-1|TRBV6-6
CASSSQGTSVTEAFF
TGTGCCAGCAGTTCACAGGGTACGTCGGTCACTGAAGCTTTCTTT
>.|TRBJ1-4|TRBV7-9
CASSLLGLHNEKLFF
TGTGCCAGCAGCTTGTTGGGCCTCCACAATGAAAAACTGTTTTTT
>.|TRBJ2-3|TRBV15
CATSRDAATDTQYF
TGTGCCACCAGCAGAGATGCGGCCACAGATACGCAGTATTTT
>TRBD1|TRBJ1-1|TRBV5-1
CASSLGTARTEAFF
TGCGCCAGCAGCCTGGGGACAGCTAGGACTGAAGCTTTCTTT
>.|TRBJ2-6|TRBV18
CASSPIASGANVLTF
TGTGCCAGCTCACCAATAGCCTCTGGGGCCAACGTCCTGACTTTC
>.|TRBJ2-5|TRBV7-2
CASSPLPGDQETQYF
TGTGCCAGCAGCCCCCTCCCGGGGGATCAAGAGACCCAGTACTTC
>.|TRBJ1-6|TRBV5-4
CASSADSNSPLHF
TGTGCCAGCAGCGCGGACAGTAATTCACCCCTCCACTTT
>TRBD2|TRBJ2-3|TRBV6-1
CASSEGSGEGDTQYF
TGTGCCAGCAGTGAAGGTAGCGGGGAAGGAGATACGCAGTATTTT
>TRBD1|TRBJ1-5|TRBV9
CASSRTGDSNQPQHF
TGTGCCAGCAGCAGGACAGGGGATAGCAATCAGCCCCAGCATTTT
>.|TRBJ1-2|TRBV29-1
CSVDTLDGYTF
TGCAGCGTTGATACATTGGATGGCTACACCTTC
>.|TRBJ1-1|TRBV11-3
CASSLSASRRGAFF
TGTGCCAGCAGCTTGTCTGCTTCTCGCAGGGGCGCTTTCTTT
>.|TRBJ2-7|TRBV19
CASSPTGRPNEQYF
TGTGCCAGTAGTCCTACAGGGCGTCCCAACGAGCAGTACTTC
>TRBD1|TRBJ1-2|TRBV7-2
CASSLLGTGDYGYTF
TGTGCCAGCAGCTTACTCGGGACAGGAGACTATGGCTACACCTTC
>.|TRBJ2-6|TRBV25-1
CASRLSGANVLTF
TGTGCCAGCAGACTTAGTGGGGCCAACGTCCTGACTTTC
>TRBD1|TRBJ2-7|TRBV7-9
CASSDGQGRLEQYF
TGTGCCAGCAGCGACGGACAGGGCCGGCTCGAGCAGTACTTC
>TRBD1|TRBJ2-7|TRBV5-4
CASSSGGQGAYEQYF
TGTGCCAGCAGCTCTGGTGGTCAGGGGGCCTACGAGCAGTACTTC
>TRBD2|TRBJ2-2|TRBV27
CASSPWAGDTGELFF
TGTGCCAGCAGTCCCTGGGCGGGAGATACCGGGGAGCTGTTTTTT
>.|TRBJ2-1|TRBV7-3
CASSLKDSFNEQFF
TGTGCCAGCAGCTTAAAGGACAGCTTCAATGAGCAGTTCTTC
>TRBD1|TRBJ1-4|TRBV4-3
CASSQLQGADEKLFF
TGCGCCAGCAGCCAATTACAGGGGGCAGATGAAAAACTGTTTTTT
>.|TRBJ1-6|TRBV7-8
CASSARTGNNSPLHF
TGTGCCAGCAGCGCTAGGACGGGGAACAATTCACCCCTCCACTTT
>.|TRBJ1-2|TRBV5-6
CASSKDRNYGYTF
TGTGCCAGCAGCAAAGACAGGAACTATGGCTACACCTTC
>TRBD1|TRBJ1-2|TRBV10-1
CASIPTGVSISDYGYTF
TGCGCCAGCATACCAACAGGGGTCTCCATCTCCGACTATGGCTACACCTTC
>.|TRBJ2-7|TRBV25-1
CASSEVGGPYEQYF
TGTGCCAGCAGTGAAGTCGGAGGCCCCTACGAGCAGTACTTC
>TRBD1|TRBJ1-4|TRBV6-6
CASSYQGQFEKLFF
TGTGCCAGCAGTTACCAGGGACAGTTTGAAAAACTGTTTTTT
>TRBD1|TRBJ2-7|TRBV9
CASSVRDRDYEQYF
TGTGCCAGCAGCGTAAGGGACAGGGACTACGAGCAGTACTTC
>TRBD1|TRBJ1-2|TRBV9
CASSGLPGTGVRGYTF
TGTGCCAGCAGCGGACTCCCCGGGACAGGGGTACGCGGCTACACCTTC
>.|TRBJ1-5|TRBV7-8
CASSFVLPLPVSNQPQHF
TGTGCCAGCAGCTTTGTGCTTCCCCTCCCGGTCAGCAATCAGCCCCAGCATTTT
>.|TRBJ2-2|TRBV15
CATSRRGNTGELFF
TGTGCCACCAGCAGGCGGGGGAACACCGGGGAGCTGTTTTTT
>.|TRBJ1-2|TRBV6-5
CASTRMPGGQVGYTF
TGTGCCAGCACCCGAATGCCCGGGGGGCAGGTTGGCTACACCTTC
>.|TRBJ1-1|TRBV2
CASTESPVSTEAFF
TGTGCCAGCACCGAAAGTCCAGTCAGCACTGAAGCTTTCTTT
>TRBD2|TRBJ2-2|TRBV11-2
CASSLGLAGIGELFF
TGTGCCAGCAGCTTAGGGCTAGCGGGGATCGGGGAGCTGTTTTTT
>TRBD1|TRBJ2-3|TRBV5-1
CASSSGTVTDTQYF
TGCGCCAGCAGCTCCGGGACAGTCACAGATACGCAGTATTTT
>.|TRBJ2-2|TRBV18
CASAPGLDTGELFF
TGTGCCAGCGCACCAGGGCTGGACACCGGGGAGCTGTTTTTT
>.|TRBJ2-6|TRBV29-1
CSVGDLSSGANVLTF
TGCAGCGTTGGGGACTTGTCCTCTGGGGCCAACGTCCTGACTTTC
>.|TRBJ1-2|TRBV5-1
CASSPEGGAGYTF
TGCGCCAGCAGCCCAGAAGGGGGGGCTGGCTACACCTTC
>TRBD1|TRBJ1-2|TRBV19
CASSNNRGYGYTF
TGTGCCAGTAGTAATAACAGGGGCTATGGCTACACCTTC
>.|TRBJ1-1|TRBV19
CASSPQGSPEAFF
TGTGCCAGTAGTCCACAAGGGAGCCCTGAAGCTTTCTTT
>.|TRBJ2-7|TRBV18
CASSQRDIINYEQYF
TGTGCCAGCTCCCAGAGAGACATTATTAACTACGAGCAGTACTTC
>TRBD1|TRBJ2-3|TRBV6-6
CATKGAGTPSTDTQYF
TGTGCCACCAAGGGGGCGGGTACCCCCAGCACAGATACGCAGTATTTT
>TRBD2|TRBJ2-1|TRBV27
CASSSSLAGEQFF
TGTGCCAGCAGTTCGTCTTTAGCGGGAGAGCAGTTCTTC
>TRBD1|TRBJ2-5|TRBV5-5
CASSPWTGDVETQYF
TGTGCCAGCAGCCCCTGGACAGGGGATGTCGAGACCCAGTACTTC
>TRBD2|TRBJ2-1|TRBV4-1
CASSQDLTSRYNEQFF
TGCGCCAGCAGCCAAGATTTGACTAGCCGATACAATGAGCAGTTCTTC
>.|TRBJ1-2|TRBV5-1
CASRRENYGYTF
TGCGCCAGCAGAAGAGAAAACTATGGCTACACCTTC
>TRBD2|TRBJ2-1|TRBV11-2
CASSSTAGISYNEQFF
TGTGCCAGCAGCTCCACAGCGGGGATTTCCTACAATGAGCAGTTCTTC
>.|TRBJ1-2|TRBV12-2
CASRFRGPGPLFGYTF
TGTGCAAGTCGCTTTAGAGGGCCGGGTCCCCTGTTCGGCTACACCTTC
>TRBD1|TRBJ2-1|TRBV19
CASSPGQGRGQFF
TGTGCCAGTAGCCCGGGACAGGGAAGGGGGCAGTTCTTC
>.|TRBJ1-5|TRBV29-1
CSAVRDVGQPQHF
TGCAGCGCCGTCAGGGATGTCGGTCAGCCCCAGCATTTT
>.|TRBJ1-1|TRBV7-9
CASSPLNTEAFF
TGTGCCAGCAGCCCGTTAAACACTGAAGCTTTCTTT
>.|TRBJ2-2|TRBV19
CASSKAAGTGELFF
TGTGCCAGCTCAAAGGCCGCAGGCACCGGGGAGCTGTTTTTT
>.|TRBJ1-2|TRBV10-2
CASNANRDYGYTF
TGCGCCAGCAACGCAAATCGGGATTATGGCTACACCTTC
>.|TRBJ2-6|TRBV29-1
CSVDTRGANVLTF
TGCAGCGTTGATACGCGTGGGGCCAACGTCCTGACTTTC
>.|TRBJ2-5|TRBV11-3
CASTPGGETQYF
TGTGCCAGCACCCCAGGAGGGGAGACCCAGTACTTC
>.|TRBJ1-2|TRBV27
CASSLSVGYGYTF
TGTGCCAGCAGTTTATCGGTCGGCTATGGCTACACCTTC